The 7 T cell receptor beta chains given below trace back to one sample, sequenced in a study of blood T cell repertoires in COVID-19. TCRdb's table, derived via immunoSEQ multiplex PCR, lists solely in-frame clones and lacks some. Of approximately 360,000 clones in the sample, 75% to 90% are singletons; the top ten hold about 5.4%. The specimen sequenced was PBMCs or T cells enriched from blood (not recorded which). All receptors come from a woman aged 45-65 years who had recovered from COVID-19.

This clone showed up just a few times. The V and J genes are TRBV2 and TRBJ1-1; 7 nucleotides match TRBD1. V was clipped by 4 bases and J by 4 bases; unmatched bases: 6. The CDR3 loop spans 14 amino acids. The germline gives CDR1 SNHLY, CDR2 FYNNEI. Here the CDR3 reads CASSGGGSGTEAFF. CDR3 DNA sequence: TGTGCCAGCAGTGGAGGGGGCTCCGGCACTGAAGCTTTCTTT.

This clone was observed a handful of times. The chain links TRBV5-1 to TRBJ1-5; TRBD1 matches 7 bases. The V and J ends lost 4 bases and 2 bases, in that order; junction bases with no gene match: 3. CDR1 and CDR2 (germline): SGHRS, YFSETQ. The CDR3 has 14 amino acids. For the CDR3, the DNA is TGCGCCAGCAGCACAGGGACAGGCAATCAGCCCCAGCATTTT. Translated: CASSTGTGNQPQHF.

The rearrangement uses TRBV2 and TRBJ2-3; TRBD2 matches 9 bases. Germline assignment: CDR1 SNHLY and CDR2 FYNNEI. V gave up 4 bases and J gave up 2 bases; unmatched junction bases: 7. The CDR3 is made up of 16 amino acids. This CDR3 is CASSALTSGNTDTQYF. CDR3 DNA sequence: TGTGCCAGCAGTGCGCTGACTAGCGGCAACACAGATACGCAGTATTTT. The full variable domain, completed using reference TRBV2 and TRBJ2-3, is EPEVTQTPSHQVTQMGQEVILRCVPISNHLYFYWYRQILGQKVEFLVSFYNNEISEKSEIFDDQFSVERPDGSNFTLKIRSTKLEDSAMYFCASSALTSGNTDTQYFGPGTRLTVL.

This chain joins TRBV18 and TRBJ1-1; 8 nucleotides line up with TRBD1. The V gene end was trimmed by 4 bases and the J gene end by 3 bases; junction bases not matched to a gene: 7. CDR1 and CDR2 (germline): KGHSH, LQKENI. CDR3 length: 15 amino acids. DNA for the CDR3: TGTGCCAGCTCACTCCCCAACAGGGGGGACACTGAAGCTTTCTTT. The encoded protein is CASSLPNRGDTEAFF.

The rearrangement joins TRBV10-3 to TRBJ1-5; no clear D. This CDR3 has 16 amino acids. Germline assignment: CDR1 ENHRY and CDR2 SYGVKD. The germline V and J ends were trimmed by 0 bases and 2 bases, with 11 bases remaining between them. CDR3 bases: TGTGCCATCAGTGAGTCGAAGGCTCAGGGCAATCAGCCCCAGCATTTT. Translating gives CAISESKAQGNQPQHF.

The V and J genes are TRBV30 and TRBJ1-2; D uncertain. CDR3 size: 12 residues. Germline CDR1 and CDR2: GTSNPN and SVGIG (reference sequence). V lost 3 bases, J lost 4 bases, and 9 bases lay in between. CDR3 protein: CAWREGLYGYTF. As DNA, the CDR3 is TGTGCCTGGAGAGAGGGCCTCTATGGCTACACCTTC. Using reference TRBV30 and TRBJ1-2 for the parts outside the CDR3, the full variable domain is SQTIHQWPATLVQPVGSPLSLECTVEGTSNPNLYWYRQAAGRGLQLLFYSVGIGQISSEVPQNLSASRPQDRQFILSSKKLLLSDSGFYLCAWREGLYGYTFGSGTRLTVV.

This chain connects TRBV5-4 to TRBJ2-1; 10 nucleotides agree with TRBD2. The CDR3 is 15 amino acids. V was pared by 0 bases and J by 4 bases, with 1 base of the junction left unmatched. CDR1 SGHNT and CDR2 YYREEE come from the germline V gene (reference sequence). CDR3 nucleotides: TGTGCCAGCAGCTTGGGACTAGCGGGTTACAATGAGCAGTTCTTC. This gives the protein CASSLGLAGYNEQFF.